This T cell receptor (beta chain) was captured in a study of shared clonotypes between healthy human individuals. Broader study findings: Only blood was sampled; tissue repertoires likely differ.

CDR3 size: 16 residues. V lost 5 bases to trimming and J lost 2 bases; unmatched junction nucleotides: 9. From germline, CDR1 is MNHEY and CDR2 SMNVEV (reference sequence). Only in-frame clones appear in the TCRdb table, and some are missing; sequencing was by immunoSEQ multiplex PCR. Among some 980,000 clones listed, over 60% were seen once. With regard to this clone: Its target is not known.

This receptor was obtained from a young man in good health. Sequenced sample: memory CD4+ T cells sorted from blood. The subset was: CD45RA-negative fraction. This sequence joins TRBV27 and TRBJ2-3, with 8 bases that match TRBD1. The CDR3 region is CASSRLTGALTDTQYF. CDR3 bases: TGTGCCAGCAGTCGATTGACAGGGGCCCTCACAGATACGCAGTATTTT.